Listed here are 25 T cell receptor beta chains from one sample, sequenced in a study of patients and donors after allogeneic stem cell transplantation. TCRdb independently ran MiXCR on the RT-PCR reads; one entry per CDR3 protein. The sample has approximately 250,000 distinct CDR3 sequences; 13% to 15% are singletons. The sequenced sample consisted of blood, either unsorted or a sorted T cell fraction (not recorded which). The receptor source for this set is a human donor who was either an allogeneic HSCT recipient or a stem cell or donor lymphocyte infusion donor (not recorded which). It is not recorded whose cells these are; they may come from a transplant donor.

The table lists this clonotype with a few counts. The genes are TRBV11-3 and TRBJ2-2; 11 nucleotides agree with TRBD2. The CDR3 has 13 residues. Germline CDR1 and CDR2: SGHNT and YENEEA. Trimming cost V 5 bases and J 12 bases; bases outside gene matches: 5. CDR3 loop: CASSQIAGGQLFF. As DNA, the CDR3 is TGTGCCAGCAGCCAGATAGCGGGGGGGCAGCTGTTTTTT.

In this sample, this clonotype turned up many times. Written as DNA, the CDR3 is TGTGCCAGCAGCTTAATTGTGGGCGCCTCTGGAAACACCATATATTTT. Encoded protein: CASSLIVGASGNTIYF. V and J are TRBV7-9 and TRBJ1-3; no clear D. Germline V lookup: CDR1 SEHNR, CDR2 FQNEAQ (reference sequence). There are 16 residues in the CDR3. V was shortened by 2 bases and J by 0 bases, with 11 bases between the two germline ends.

The chain employs TRBV6-5 and TRBJ1-1; no firm D call. The CDR3 is 12 residues long. V was pared by 6 bases and J by 1 base, with 6 bases between. Germline assignment: CDR1 MNHEY and CDR2 SVGAGI. The CDR3 loop is CASRTQNTEAFF. CDR3 DNA: TGTGCCAGCAGGACTCAGAACACTGAAGCTTTCTTT.

The chain is built from TRBV5-4 and TRBJ1-4, with unresolved D. In germline, CDR1 is SGHNT, CDR2 YYREEE (reference sequence). Trimming removed 4 bases at V and 6 bases at J, with 10 bases between. The CDR3 runs to 13 residues. In nucleotides, the CDR3 is TGTGCCAGCAGCAGTGGACCGGATGAAAAACTGTTTTTT. Its protein product is CASSSGPDEKLFF.

The chain combines TRBV2 with TRBJ2-2; tentative D call: TRBD1 (8 bases). V lost 8 bases and J 2 bases, leaving 18 bases between the germline ends. The germline CDR1 and CDR2 sequences are SNHLY and FYNNEI. This CDR3 has 16 amino acids. The DNA of the CDR3 is TGTGCCAGCGTGGGAGGGGGACAGGTCAACACCGGGGAGCTGTTTTTT. Its translation is CASVGGGQVNTGELFF.

In its sample, this clonotype was seen a few times. The V gene is TRBV5-1, the J gene TRBJ2-7, with 10 bases fitting TRBD1. J lost 1 base, V lost 5 bases, and 6 bases had no gene match. The V gene's germline CDR1 is SGHRS and CDR2 YFSETQ. The CDR3 covers 15 residues. The CDR3 DNA sequence: TGCGCCAGCAGACGACAGGGGGCTACTTCCTACGAGCAGTACTTC. Protein sequence: CASRRQGATSYEQYF. The whole variable domain, filled in from reference TRBV5-1 and TRBJ2-7, reads KAGVTQTPRYLIKTRGQQVTLSCSPISGHRSVSWYQQTPGQGLQFLFEYFSETQRNKGNFPGRFSGRQFSNSRSEMNVSTLELGDSALYLCASRRQGATSYEQYFGPGTRLTVT.

CDR3 region: CASRGTGSYEQYF. CDR3 nucleotides: TGTGCCAGCAGGGGGACAGGATCCTACGAGCAGTACTTC. The chain links TRBV2 to TRBJ2-7; 8 nucleotides match TRBD1. CDR1 and CDR2 (germline): SNHLY, FYNNEI. The ends lost 6 bases at V and 1 base at J; junction bases unmatched: 2. CDR3 length: 13 residues.

This chain links TRBV20-1 with TRBJ1-1; D unresolved. Per the germline V gene, CDR1 is DFQATT and CDR2 is SNEGSKA (reference sequence). The CDR3 is 13 residues long. V lost 5 bases, J lost 7 bases, and 17 bases lay in between. CDR3 DNA sequence: TGCAGTGCTCCAATAACAACATGGAATGAAGCTTTCTTT. Protein: CSAPITTWNEAFF.

This chain links TRBV29-1 with TRBJ1-1, with D tentatively TRBD1 (5 bases). This CDR3 has 13 amino acids. The V end lost 7 bases, the J end lost 2 bases, and 14 bases lay between the germline ends. Germline lookup yields CDR1 SQVTM and CDR2 ANQGSEA. The CDR3 loop reads CSAARQINTEAFF. Here the CDR3 DNA reads TGCAGCGCCGCTCGACAGATAAACACTGAAGCTTTCTTT.

This clonotype was seen more than once but under ten times. The chain recombines TRBV6-2 or TRBV6-3 with TRBJ2-1; TRBD2 aligns across 8 bases. Germline lookup yields CDR1 MNHEY and CDR2 SVGEGT. Trimming cost V 2 bases and J 0 bases; bases outside gene matches: 12. This CDR3 is built from 19 residues. The CDR3 sequence: CASSYTLLGGGPSYNEQFF. The CDR3 DNA is TGTGCCAGCAGTTACACCCTACTGGGCGGGGGGCCCTCCTACAATGAGCAGTTCTTC.

This clonotype was picked up a small number of times. The rearrangement uses TRBV20-1 and TRBJ2-1; possibly TRBD2 for D (5 bases). The CDR3 is made up of 16 amino acids. The ends were cut back, 3 bases at V and 8 bases at J, with 23 bases in the middle. Germline V gene data show CDR1 as DFQATT and CDR2 as SNEGSKA (reference sequence). The CDR3 spells CSASSPLGRLGDEQFF. The CDR3 DNA sequence: TGCAGTGCTAGCTCGCCCTTAGGGCGCCTCGGGGATGAGCAGTTCTTC.

Here the CDR3 reads CSAVTGKAGELFF. The DNA of the CDR3 is TGCAGTGCCGTGACAGGGAAGGCCGGGGAGCTGTTTTTT. The gene calls are TRBV20-1 and TRBJ2-2; 7 positions agree with TRBD1. The CDR3 totals 13 residues. Trimming cost V 6 bases and J 6 bases; bases outside gene matches: 7. Germline CDR1 and CDR2: DFQATT and SNEGSKA (reference sequence).

This clonotype was counted many times. The chain carries TRBV29-1 and TRBJ2-1; D is possibly TRBD1 or TRBD2 (5 bases each). Per the germline V gene, CDR1 is SQVTM and CDR2 is ANQGSEA. V lost 6 bases and J 7 bases, leaving 19 bases between the germline ends. The CDR3 loop spans 14 amino acids. Written as DNA, the CDR3 is TGCAGCGTCTCCCGGGACCCCACCCAAAATGAGCAGTTCTTC. Its translation is CSVSRDPTQNEQFF.

At least ten counts were recorded for this clonotype. This chain uses TRBV6-5 with TRBJ2-7, with D uncertain. The CDR3 sequence is 13 residues long. CDR1 and CDR2 (germline): MNHEY, SVGAGI. V was shortened by 3 bases and J by 9 bases, with 15 bases between the two germline ends. CDR3 in amino acids: CASSYRALSLQYF. The CDR3 DNA reads as TGTGCCAGCAGTTATCGGGCGCTCTCCTTGCAGTACTTC.

Many counts were recorded for this clonotype. The chain carries TRBV12-3 or TRBV12-4 and TRBJ2-1; D ambiguous. The V gene lost 6 bases and the J gene lost 7 bases, with 10 bases spanning the gap. There are 12 residues in the CDR3. The CDR3 DNA reads TGTGCCAGCAGGACCTTGGGTAATGAGCAGTTCTTC. Translating it yields CASRTLGNEQFF.

This clonotype was observed at least ten times. The CDR3 is CASRRDTHGYTF. CDR3 DNA sequence: TGTGCCAGCAGGCGAGATACCCATGGCTACACCTTC. The chain carries TRBV2 and TRBJ1-2; no clear D. From germline, CDR1 is SNHLY and CDR2 FYNNEI. CDR3 length: 12 residues. The V end was cut by 6 bases, the J end by 6 bases, with 11 bases between.

The gene calls are TRBV12-3 or TRBV12-4 and TRBJ1-2; weak D call: TRBD1 (5 bases). Between the trimmed V and J ends, which lost 5 bases and 5 bases, there was a span of 18 bases. This CDR3 is built from 15 residues. The CDR3 coding sequence is TGTGCCAGCAGTCCGCATGGGGGGTCGATTTATGGCTACACCTTC. Protein: CASSPHGGSIYGYTF.

This clonotype was counted a few times. V gene TRBV20-1 combines with J gene TRBJ2-2; D is possibly TRBD1 or TRBD2 (6 bases each). This CDR3 spans 14 amino acids. Germline V gene sequence: CDR1 DFQATT, CDR2 SNEGSKA (reference sequence). The V gene lost 6 bases and the J gene lost 1 base, with 12 bases spanning the gap. The CDR3 nucleotides are TGCAGTGCCCCTCGGGGGCAGAACACCGGGGAGCTGTTTTTT. Amino acids: CSAPRGQNTGELFF.

This chain connects TRBV19 to TRBJ1-1; D uncertain. The CDR3 is 12 amino acids. The germline V and J ends were trimmed by 10 bases and 1 base, with 10 bases remaining between them. Germline CDR1 LNHDA, CDR2 SQIVND (reference sequence). CDR3: CATRGPNTEAFF. The CDR3 DNA sequence: TGTGCCACCCGAGGCCCGAACACTGAAGCTTTCTTT.

This clonotype was found a few times. The J gene is TRBJ2-7, the V gene TRBV7-2; D is unclear. There are 14 residues in the CDR3. Germline V CDR1 and CDR2: SGHTA, FQGNSA. The V and J ends lost 1 base and 3 bases respectively, with 10 bases between them. The CDR3 sequence is CASSLGIGYYEQYF. CDR3 coding DNA: TGTGCCAGCAGCTTAGGTATCGGCTACTACGAGCAGTACTTC.

This clonotype was found many times. V usage is TRBV5-1 and J usage is TRBJ1-1; D not resolved. This CDR3 has 13 residues. Germline V lookup: CDR1 SGHRS, CDR2 YFSETQ. The V gene lost 2 bases and the J gene lost 8 bases, with 13 bases spanning the gap. The CDR3 region has the DNA TGCGCCAGCAGCTTAATGTCGGATCAAGAAGCTTTCTTT. Protein sequence: CASSLMSDQEAFF.

The sample holds a few counts of this clonotype. The chain couples TRBV5-1 to TRBJ2-5, with D perhaps matching TRBD1 or TRBD2 (6 bases each). Germline V gives CDR1 SGHRS, CDR2 YFSETQ. CDR3 length equals 15 residues. The ends were cut back, 0 bases at V and 1 base at J, with 10 bases in the middle. CDR3 nucleotides: TGCGCCAGCAGCTTGGTAGGGGGGCCCCAAGAGACCCAGTACTTC. Translating gives CASSLVGGPQETQYF.

This clonotype was observed many times. This chain uses TRBV13 with TRBJ1-1; TRBD1 agrees at 9 bases. This CDR3 is built from 15 residues. J was trimmed by 5 bases and V by 5 bases; bases with no gene match: 9. Germline lookup yields CDR1 PRHDT and CDR2 FYEKMQ (reference sequence). DNA of the CDR3: TGTGCCAGCAGCCTGACAGGGGGTCTACAGACTGAAGCTTTCTTT. It specifies CASSLTGGLQTEAFF.

This clonotype was detected only a few times. The V and J genes are TRBV5-1 and TRBJ1-1; no firm D call. There are 13 residues in the CDR3. Germline CDR1 SGHRS, CDR2 YFSETQ. Trimming pared 4 bases from V and 0 bases from J, leaving 7 bases between. The CDR3, as DNA: TGCGCCAGCAGCCATAAAATGAACACTGAAGCTTTCTTT. It translates to CASSHKMNTEAFF.

This clonotype showed up many times. The chain is built from TRBV12-3 or TRBV12-4 and TRBJ2-1, with 7 bases lining up with TRBD1. The J segment lost 0 bases and the V segment lost 4 bases, leaving 6 bases of the junction unmatched. The CDR3 contains 16 residues. The CDR3 protein is CASSYPSGGSYNEQFF. CDR3 DNA sequence: TGTGCCAGCAGTTATCCCTCAGGGGGCTCCTACAATGAGCAGTTCTTC.